This T cell receptor beta chain was documented in a study of T cells after yellow fever vaccination. The study's findings and limits: Re-detected after boosting: most primary clones, 96% of CD4 and 80% to 90% of CD8. Weaker overall, the secondary response nonetheless peaked faster (day 5 versus 15).

TCRdb ran MiXCR on the 5' RACE reads and lists one entry per CDR3 protein. The sample includes 500,000 to 650,000 distinct CDR3 sequences, roughly an eighth seen only once; the top ten take 14% to 15%. V lost 2 bases to trimming and J lost 4 bases; unmatched junction nucleotides: 5. Germline CDR1 DFQATT, CDR2 SNEGSKA (reference sequence). The CDR3 is 13 residues long. Turning to this clonotype: Its target is not known.

The sample consisted of PBMCs, taken on the day of the yellow fever booster vaccination. The genes are TRBV20-1 and TRBJ2-7; TRBD2 matches at 7 bases. This clonotype was sampled from a man aged 25 to 40 who received the YFV17D yellow fever vaccine. CDR3 coding DNA: TGCAGTGCTAGAACTAGCGAAGGGTACGAGCAGTACTTC. The encoded protein is CSARTSEGYEQYF.